The source of this TCR beta chain is a study of CD8 T cells in ankylosing spondylitis. General study points: Reportedly, disease-linked clones are significantly enriched in ankylosing spondylitis patients' matched synovial fluid. Ankylosing spondylitis blood seemed to carry a telltale TCR beta motif made of under ten highly homologous variants.

Scientists made TCR beta libraries using quantitative 5'-RACE with molecular barcodes. Via MiXCR, TCRdb re-called the 5' RACE reads, giving one row per CDR3 protein. Of 400,000 to 450,000 distinct CDR3 sequences listed, roughly 15% were seen once; the top ten hold over 1%. The CDR3 is made up of 14 amino acids. V was clipped by 6 bases and J by 5 bases, with 16 bases between them. CDR1 MNHEY and CDR2 SVGEGT come from the germline V gene. This clonotype came up many times. Antigen unknown. The material sequenced was blood, either unsorted or a sorted T cell fraction (not recorded which). This clonotype was obtained from a male donor with ankylosing spondylitis. The V and J genes are TRBV6-2 or TRBV6-3 and TRBJ1-1, with D perhaps TRBD1 (6 bases). In DNA form, the CDR3 reads TGTGCCAGCAGCCTCAGAGGAGGGGGTACTGAAGCTTTCTTT. Translation: CASSLRGGGTEAFF.